This T cell receptor beta chain emerged from a study of a mutant IDH1 vaccine in newly diagnosed glioma. The overall study: Males made up roughly 62% and females roughly 40% of treated patients, whose mean age was about 41 years. Weeks 35 and 47 hosted visits V12 and V13, respectively.

The sample's time point: week 47, end of study. Each dose delivered 300 ug of mutant IDH1 20-mer peptide subcutaneously with imiquimod. Eight vaccinations went to patients in weeks 1, 3, 5, 7, 11, 15, 19, 23. Study-wide results and caveats: Evidence of vaccine-induced immune responses was documented in 85% to 95% of patients.

Sequenced by immunoSEQ multiplex PCR; TCRdb stores in-frame clones only, minus some. Of tens of thousands of clones listed, roughly 80% were seen once; the top ten hold approximately 18%. In its sample, this clone was seen a few times. The antigen remains unidentified. CDR1 and CDR2 (germline): LNHDA, SQIVND (reference sequence). The CDR3 is 13 amino acids. Trimming took off 7 bases at V and 4 bases at J, with 11 bases between the two ends. The sequence came from a man aged 18-30 years with glioma. Some clones in this sample may be carry-over from other donors' samples. The chain combines TRBV19 with TRBJ1-5, with D perhaps TRBD1 (5 bases). Here the sequenced sample was PBMCs, taken from a glioma patient whose treatment included an IDH1 peptide vaccine. The DNA for the CDR3 is TGTGCCAGTACCAGACAGTCGAATCAGCCCCAGCATTTT. Translation: CASTRQSNQPQHF. Drawing the rest from reference TRBV19 and TRBJ1-5, the complete variable domain is DGGITQSPKYLFRKEGQNVTLSCEQNLNHDAMYWYRQDPGQGLRLIYYSQIVNDFQKGDIAEGYSVSREKKESFPLTVTSAQKNPTAFYLCASTRQSNQPQHFGDGTRLSIL.